The entry that follows covers one TCR beta chain sequence. As yet, its antigen is unknown. The sample belongs to a study of T cells and Merkel cell carcinoma outcomes. Whole-study results and caveats: Reportedly, T-cell repertoire with density predicts Merkel cell carcinoma outcomes.

Some clones are missing from TCRdb's copy, which holds only in-frame ones; the method was immunoSEQ multiplex PCR. This table holds some 540 clones, 70% to 90% found once. The CDR3 runs to 17 residues. Germline assignment: CDR1 LGHNA and CDR2 YSLEER. V lost 1 base, J lost 4 bases, and 20 bases lay in between. This clonotype originated in a human donor with Merkel cell carcinoma. The sample comprised tumor tissue from Merkel cell carcinoma. The chain couples TRBV4-3 to TRBJ2-7, with unresolved D. CDR3 bases: TGCGCCAGCAGCCAAGGTAGGGAACGAGGAGATCCTTACGAGCAGTACGTC. It codes for CASSQGRERGDPYEQYV.